The clone carrying this T cell receptor (beta chain) was counted between two and nine times. No antigen is known for it. Study-wide points: Tumor memory CD4+ T cell TCR gene usage was found to cluster with blood and lymph node memory CD4+ cells and with lymph node naive CD4+ cells. Tumor-infiltrating Treg TCR alpha and beta sequences overlapped most with tumor naive CD4+ T cells, then blood naive.

Losses at the gene ends were 3 bases for V and 6 bases for J; bases not matched to a gene: 1. The CDR3 is made up of 11 amino acids. In germline, CDR1 is SQVTM, CDR2 ANQGSEA. Semi-nested PCR with Nested Universal Primer A followed constant-region reverse priming of full-length variable regions. TCRdb reprocessed the 5' RACE reads via MiXCR and lists one record per CDR3 protein. The sample records tens of thousands of distinct CDR3 sequences, over 25% being singletons. This TCR was sampled from a female donor with breast cancer. Sample: memory CD4+ T cells sorted from a lymph node. Subset given: memory CD4+ T cells, CD4+CD45RO+CD25-. The chain employs TRBV29-1 and TRBJ1-2; 7 positions agree with TRBD1. The CDR3 DNA sequence: TGCAGCGTTGACGGACAGGATGGCTACACCTTC. Translation: CSVDGQDGYTF.